This entry is about one TCR beta chain. Its cognate antigen is unknown. This sample is drawn from a study of T cell responses to AZD1222 COVID-19 vaccine. Study-wide background: Recipients boosted at about 4 weeks or about 12 weeks are pooled. The study, taken as a whole, reports: Close to half of spike-specific TCRs reportedly recognize unmutated variant regions. Once two AZD1222 doses were given, Spike-specific TCR breadth and depth went up. Seropositive AZD1222 recipients at baseline numbered only five or six.

Using immunoSEQ multiplex PCR, the repertoire was profiled, and TCRdb retains in-frame clones only, with some absent. Among some 160,000 clones listed, under 95% were seen once. Germline CDR1 is SEHNR and CDR2 is FQNEAQ (reference sequence). This CDR3 spans 15 amino acids. Deletions cut 8 bases from V and 0 bases from J, with 15 bases between. V is TRBV7-9 and J is TRBJ2-3; TRBD1 is a possible D gene (7 bases). The sample in question was peripheral blood, obtained on day 0 of AZD1222 vaccination. This TCR was recovered from an adult in good health. The CDR3 here is CASHAPGGSTDTQYF. The CDR3, as DNA: TGTGCCAGCCACGCCCCAGGGGGGAGCACAGATACGCAGTATTTT.